This entry describes one T cell receptor (beta chain). The antigen is unknown. The data were obtained in a study of memory CD4+ T cells and cytomegalovirus serostatus. Study summary: Healthy Belgian adult donors included roughly nine CMV-positive and about two dozen CMV-negative people.

The sort gate was single viable CD3+CD4+CD8-CD45RO+ cells for memory CD4+ T cells. CD4+ T cells were isolated by positive magnetic selection. Whole-study findings and limits: CMV serostatus prediction reached median AUC about 0.95, or 0.9 with US-trained model. Each of 65 to 75 CMV-associated TCRbeta sequences occurred in one to five individuals.

TCRdb keeps only in-frame clones here, not all; method: immunoSEQ multiplex PCR. The sample shows over 65,000 clones, roughly 80% of them seen only once. The sequencing sample was made of memory CD4+ T cells from blood. The receptor's source is an adult in good health and CMV-seronegative.

The CDR3 protein is CAWSRKTYEQYF. CDR3 DNA sequence: TGTGCCTGGAGTAGGAAAACCTACGAGCAGTACTTC. This chain links TRBV30 with TRBJ2-7; D not resolved. The length of the CDR3 is 12 residues. The V gene's germline CDR1 is GTSNPN and CDR2 SVGIG (reference sequence). Trimming removed 2 bases from V and 2 bases from J, with 7 bases in between.